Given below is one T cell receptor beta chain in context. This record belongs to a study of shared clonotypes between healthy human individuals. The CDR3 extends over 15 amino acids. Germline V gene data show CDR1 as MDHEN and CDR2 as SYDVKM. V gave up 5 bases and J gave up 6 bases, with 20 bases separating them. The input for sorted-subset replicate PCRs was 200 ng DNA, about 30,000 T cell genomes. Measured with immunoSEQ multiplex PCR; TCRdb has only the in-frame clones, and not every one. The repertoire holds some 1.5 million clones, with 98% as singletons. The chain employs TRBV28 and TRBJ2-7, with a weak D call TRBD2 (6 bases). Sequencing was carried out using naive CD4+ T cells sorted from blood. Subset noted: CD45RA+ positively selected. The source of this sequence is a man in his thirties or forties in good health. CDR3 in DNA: TGTGCCAGCAGTCCACCGGGACTCAACTCGGGCGAGCAGTACTTC. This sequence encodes CASSPPGLNSGEQYF.